Following are 6 T cell receptor beta chains from one sample sequenced in a study of T cell changes during pregnancy in multiple sclerosis. TCRdb keeps only in-frame clones here, not all; method: immunoSEQ multiplex PCR. The sample consists of about 43,000 clones, just over 90% of them appearing once. Sequences were obtained from PBMCs (not recorded whether the cells were cultured). These receptors came from a female donor with multiple sclerosis, enrolled in a pregnancy study.

The genes are TRBV28 and TRBJ1-5; 7 bases fit TRBD1. Germline CDR1 is MDHEN and CDR2 is SYDVKM. Losses at the gene ends were 6 bases for V and 2 bases for J; bases not matched to a gene: 7. The CDR3 covers 15 residues. This CDR3 reads CASRADRAGNQPQHF. In DNA form, the CDR3 reads TGTGCCAGCAGGGCCGACAGGGCCGGCAATCAGCCCCAGCATTTT.

The chain joins TRBV19 to TRBJ1-5; the D gene is possibly TRBD1 (6 bases). This CDR3 has 14 residues. Trimming took 6 bases from V and 2 from J, leaving 11 bases between them. Germline V gene data show CDR1 as LNHDA and CDR2 as SQIVND (reference sequence). In nucleotides, the CDR3 is TGTGCCAGTAGAGAGACAGGCGGCAATCAGCCCCAGCATTTT. Its translation: CASRETGGNQPQHF.

This rearrangement joins TRBV6-5 to TRBJ2-5; possibly TRBD2 for D (5 bases). This CDR3 comprises 12 residues. V dropped 6 bases and J dropped 8 bases, with 13 bases sitting between them. The V gene's germline CDR1 is MNHEY and CDR2 SVGAGI. DNA of the CDR3: TGTGCCAGCAGCCAATCATCTAGCACCCAGTACTTC. It specifies CASSQSSSTQYF.

The gene calls are TRBV6-5 and TRBJ1-3, with unresolved D. The CDR3 is 15 residues long. CDR1 MNHEY and CDR2 SVGAGI come from the germline V gene. V lost 2 bases and J lost 4, with 12 bases in between. In nucleotides, the CDR3 is TGTGCCAGCAGTTACAGTCGGAATCCCGGAAACACCATATATTTT. Translation: CASSYSRNPGNTIYF.

This clone came up once. The genes are TRBV4-2 and TRBJ2-1, with 7 nucleotides matching TRBD2. This CDR3 has 13 residues. CDR1 and CDR2 (germline): LGHNA, YNFKEQ. Unmatched junction bases numbered 5, after V lost 4 bases and J lost 8 bases. Written as DNA, the CDR3 is TGTGCCAGCAGCCCCGGACTAGGGGATGAGCAGTTCTTC. Translated, it gives CASSPGLGDEQFF.

The V and J genes are TRBV5-1 and TRBJ2-7; the match to TRBD1 covers 8 bases. The CDR3 contains 16 residues. Germline V CDR1 and CDR2: SGHRS, YFSETQ. The V gene end was trimmed by 2 bases and the J gene end by 6 bases; junction bases not matched to a gene: 13. This CDR3 reads CASSFQGRGLGGEQYF. The CDR3 DNA reads TGCGCCAGCAGCTTCCAGGGCAGGGGGCTCGGCGGCGAGCAGTACTTC.